This passage covers 14 T cell receptor beta chains from one sample sequenced in a study of primary melanoma T cells and metastatic recurrence. This table comes from immunoSEQ multiplex PCR, and its TCRdb copy is limited to in-frame clones, with some not included. Here the sample spans about 400 clones, about 90% being singletons. Sequenced material: melanoma tumor tissue. The receptors shown here come from a human donor with melanoma.

The J gene is TRBJ2-5, the V gene TRBV6-8; the D gene is possibly TRBD1 (7 bases). There are 13 residues in the CDR3. CDR1 is MNHGY, CDR2 SAAAGT, per germline. Trimming pared 5 bases from V and 7 bases from J, leaving 14 bases between. Here the CDR3 DNA reads TGTGCCAGCAGTGACTTCCAGGGGGGGACCCAGTACTTC. Translated, it gives CASSDFQGGTQYF.

The chain uses TRBV6-8 and TRBJ1-5, with a weak D call TRBD1 (6 bases). CDR3 length: 13 amino acids. CDR1 is MNHGY, CDR2 SAAAGT, per germline. The V end lost 4 bases, the J end lost 7 bases, and 11 bases lay between the germline ends. The CDR3 sequence is CASSSQGGQPQHF. The CDR3 DNA is TGTGCCAGCAGTTCACAGGGAGGACAGCCCCAGCATTTT.

J is TRBJ2-2 and V is TRBV5-1; TRBD2 matches 9 bases. The CDR3 extends over 15 amino acids. Germline loops: CDR1 SGHRS, CDR2 YFSETQ. V lost 2 bases, J lost 6 bases, and 5 bases stayed unmatched. In DNA, the CDR3 is TGCGCCAGCAGCTTCGTAGCGGGAGACCCCGGGGAGCTGTTTTTT. Amino acid sequence: CASSFVAGDPGELFF.

The gene calls are TRBV1 and TRBJ1-1; TRBD1, the table's D call, lacks a check against the DNA. TRBV1 is a documented pseudogene. The CDR3 runs to 13 residues. The CDR3 DNA reads as TGCGCCAGCAGCCTTACAGAGAACACTGAAGCTTTCTTT. Its translation: CASSLTENTEAFF.

V gene TRBV9 combines with J gene TRBJ2-7; D remains unclear. The CDR3 runs to 14 residues. The V gene lost 4 bases and the J gene lost 4 bases, with 15 bases spanning the gap. CDR1 and CDR2 (germline): SGDLS, YYNGEE. The CDR3 is CASSPRLAQYEQYF. For the CDR3, the DNA is TGTGCCAGCAGCCCCCGATTAGCTCAGTACGAGCAGTACTTC.

CDR3 sequence (DNA): TGTGCCAGCAGTCGTCCCCAGGTGGGAGTCCTAACGATAGATACGCAGTATTTT. This translates into CASSRPQVGVLTIDTQYF. V is TRBV6-8 and J is TRBJ2-3; perhaps TRBD2 as D (5 bases). CDR1 and CDR2 (germline): MNHGY, SAAAGT. The CDR3 runs 18 residues. Trimming stripped 5 bases from V and 5 bases from J, with 26 bases between.

This clone occurred once. The chain has TRBV19 and TRBJ2-7; a possible D gene is TRBD2 (5 bases). V was shortened by 8 bases and J by 0 bases, with 14 bases between the two germline ends. Germline loops: CDR1 LNHDA, CDR2 SQIVND (reference sequence). CDR3 length: 14 residues. CDR3 residues: CASAASGSSYEQYF. The CDR3 nucleotides read TGTGCCAGTGCCGCCTCGGGGAGCTCCTACGAGCAGTACTTC.

This clone has only a few counts. The chain uses TRBV28 and TRBJ1-1; D is undetermined. The germline V gene encodes CDR1 MDHEN and CDR2 SYDVKM. V was trimmed by 3 bases and J by 3 bases, leaving 14 bases between them. The CDR3 extends over 15 amino acids. The CDR3 loop is CASSFLGVSDTEAFF. The CDR3, as DNA: TGTGCCAGCAGTTTTCTCGGGGTCTCGGACACTGAAGCTTTCTTT. Complete variable domain (other parts from reference TRBV28 and TRBJ1-1): DVKVTQSSRYLVKRTGEKVFLECVQDMDHENMFWYRQDPGLGLRLIYFSYDVKMKEKGDIPEGYSVSREKKERFSLILESASTNQTSMYLCASSFLGVSDTEAFFGQGTRLTVV.

The J gene is TRBJ2-3, the V gene TRBV11-3; TRBD2 agrees at 7 bases. Trimming at V came to 4 bases and at J to 0 bases, leaving 4 bases not matched to a gene. The germline V gene encodes CDR1 SGHNT and CDR2 YENEEA. The CDR3 has 15 amino acids. CDR3 DNA: TGTGCCAGCAGCTCCGGGGGGTCTAGCACAGATACGCAGTATTTT. Translation gives CASSSGGSSTDTQYF.

J is TRBJ2-2 and V is TRBV6-8; 9 bases agree with TRBD2. V trimming: 7 bases; J trimming: 5 bases; junction bases outside the gene matches: 8. Germline CDR1 is MNHGY and CDR2 is SAAAGT. The CDR3 has 15 residues. The CDR3 sequence: CASIERGDVTGELFF. The CDR3 DNA is TGTGCCAGCATAGAGCGGGGGGACGTAACCGGGGAGCTGTTTTTT.

This clone was recorded once. The rearrangement uses TRBV6-8 and TRBJ1-2; D unresolved. Germline CDR1 reads MNHGY; CDR2 reads SAAAGT. V dropped 4 bases and J dropped 4 bases, with 10 bases sitting between them. The CDR3 loop spans 13 amino acids. DNA of the CDR3: TGTGCCAGCAGTTTTGAGGGTCCCTATGGCTACACCTTC. This translates into CASSFEGPYGYTF.

V gene TRBV6-8 combines with J gene TRBJ2-7; no clear D. Trimming pared 6 bases from V and 2 bases from J, leaving 11 bases between. Germline V gives CDR1 MNHGY, CDR2 SAAAGT. CDR3 length equals 13 residues. Here the CDR3 reads CASSPKNPYEQYF. In nucleotides, the CDR3 is TGTGCCAGCAGCCCCAAAAATCCCTACGAGCAGTACTTC.

V usage is TRBV11-3 and J usage is TRBJ2-5; 9 bases map to TRBD2. Trimming removed 4 bases from V and 10 bases from J; junction bases left unmatched: 19. This CDR3 comprises 17 residues. Germline CDR1 SGHNT, CDR2 YENEEA. The CDR3 sequence is CASSSSFTGTSLRGQYF. CDR3 nucleotide sequence: TGTGCCAGCAGCTCCTCCTTTACCGGGACTAGCCTCCGGGGCCAGTACTTC.

In this sample, this clone turned up once. The rearrangement uses TRBV6-8 and TRBJ1-1; the match to TRBD1 covers 11 bases. CDR1 and CDR2 from the germline V gene are MNHGY and SAAAGT. The CDR3 is 18 amino acids. Trimming took 0 bases from V and 2 from J; bases not matched to a gene: 8. CDR3 protein: CASSYSKGTGGLNTEAFF. In DNA, the CDR3 is TGTGCCAGCAGTTACTCGAAAGGGACAGGGGGTTTAAACACTGAAGCTTTCTTT.